Listed below are T cell receptor beta chains from one sample, sequenced in a study of blood T cells in healthy people across ages. Each CDR3 protein is one row after TCRdb ran MiXCR on the 5' RACE reads. There are 1.5 million to 2 million distinct CDR3 sequences in the sample; 35% to 50% occur only once, and about 23% lies in the top ten. Material: blood. Receptors were obtained from a human donor in good health. Each CDR3 is given with its conserved first and last residue. A D gene is named only where the DNA matches it firmly. Some rows mark clone size as missing; the rest say once, few, many or name a class of expanded clone.

>TRBV5-1|NA|TRBJ1-1|NA
TGCGCCAGCAGCTTGCAGGTCTCGACTGAAGCTTTCTTT
CASSLQVSTEAFF
>TRBV7-9|NA|TRBJ1-6|many
TGTGCCAGCAGCGGGATCGCAGGGGAAGGGGCACCCCTCCACTTT
CASSGIAGEGAPLHF
>TRBV27|TRBD2|TRBJ2-1|NA
TGTGCCAGCAGACTCTCGGGAGGGGGAGCTGAGCAGTTCTTC
CASRLSGGGAEQFF
>TRBV6-5|TRBD2|TRBJ2-3|NA
TGTGCCAGCAGTCCCCTCCCAGCGGGGGTCACAGATACGCAGTATTTT
CASSPLPAGVTDTQYF
>TRBV27|NA|TRBJ2-2|NA
TGTGCCAGCAGTTTGATGGTAGGGAACACCGGGGAGCTGTTTTTT
CASSLMVGNTGELFF
>TRBV5-5|TRBD1|TRBJ1-1|NA
TGTGCCAGCAGCAGGGGGACAGGGGGCTTTAGAACTGAAGCTTTCTTT
CASSRGTGGFRTEAFF
>TRBV9|NA|TRBJ1-1|few
TGTGCCAGCAGCGTAGGAGGCAGCCCCAGGGAAGCTTTCTTT
CASSVGGSPREAFF
>TRBV7-9|NA|TRBJ2-7|NA
TGTGCCAGCAGCTTAAGGCGCGGGGCGGGCGAGCAGTACTTC
CASSLRRGAGEQYF
>TRBV29-1|NA|TRBJ1-2|few
TGCAGCGCCGCTAGCCCCGGGTCGGGGGTAAATGGCTACACCTTC
CSAASPGSGVNGYTF
>TRBV29-1|NA|TRBJ1-4|NA
TGCAGCGTTACCACAGTGGGTGAAAAACTGTTTTTT
CSVTTVGEKLFF
>TRBV4-3|NA|TRBJ2-7|many
TGCGCCAGCAGCCAAGGGAGGATCGCCGGGTACGAGCAGTACTTC
CASSQGRIAGYEQYF
>TRBV5-4|NA|TRBJ1-1|NA
TGTGCCAGCAGCTTGGCCCGGGCGGGGGGTGAAGCTTTCTTT
CASSLARAGGEAFF
>TRBV12-3/TRBV12-4|NA|TRBJ1-2|NA
TGTGCCAGCAGTATGGGGGGCGCCTATGGCTACACCTTC
CASSMGGAYGYTF
>TRBV5-8|TRBD1|TRBJ1-6|NA
TGTGCCAGCAGCCCACGGACAGGGGATAGCTCCTATAATTCACCCCTCCACTTT
CASSPRTGDSSYNSPLHF
>TRBV20-1|NA|TRBJ2-5|NA
TGCAGTGCTAGAGATTGGGGGACCCAGTACTTC
CSARDWGTQYF
>TRBV20-1|NA|TRBJ2-3|NA
TGCAGTGTAGGATTAGCTGCCACAGATACGCAGTATTTT
CSVGLAATDTQYF
>TRBV10-3|TRBD1|TRBJ1-5|NA
TGTGCCATCAGTGAGGGTAGAGGGGGCGACGGGCCCCAGCATTTT
CAISEGRGGDGPQHF
>TRBV11-3|NA|TRBJ1-5|NA
TGTGCCAGCAGCTTAATCAAGGGACCTAATCAGCCCCAGCATTTT
CASSLIKGPNQPQHF
>TRBV4-3|NA|TRBJ2-5|NA
TGCGCCAGCAGCCAAGAGCCCCGGGGAGAGACCCAGTACTTC
CASSQEPRGETQYF
>TRBV7-9|NA|TRBJ2-7|few
TGTGCCAACAGCGGCAGGGGGGTTATTAACAATGAGCAGTACTTC
CANSGRGVINNEQYF
>TRBV7-9|TRBD1|TRBJ1-6|once
TGTGCCAGCAGCGCACAGGGGTTAGGTGGTTCACCCCTCCACTTT
CASSAQGLGGSPLHF
>TRBV11-2|TRBD2|TRBJ2-1|few
TGTGCCAGCAGCTTAATTGGGACTAGCGGGGCGAGTGAGCAGTTCTTC
CASSLIGTSGASEQFF
>TRBV7-2|TRBD1|TRBJ1-3|NA
TGTGCCAGCAGCTTGCGGACAGGATTTGGAAACACCATATATTTT
CASSLRTGFGNTIYF
>TRBV9|NA|TRBJ2-1|few
TGTGCCAGCAGCCCCCAGACACCAATCTACAATGAGCAGTTCTTC
CASSPQTPIYNEQFF
>TRBV5-1|TRBD1|TRBJ2-5|few
TGCCCCAGCAGCGTCCAGGGGGCCCGCGGTTTAGAGACCCAGTACTTC
CPSSVQGARGLETQYF
>TRBV3-1|NA|TRBJ2-3|few
TGTGCCAGCAGCCAATCGTCCGGTGAACCCTTTACAGATACGCAGTATTTT
CASSQSSGEPFTDTQYF
>TRBV29-1|NA|TRBJ1-1|NA
TGCAGCGTGAACCCAGGGAATCTGAACACTGAAGCTTTCTTT
CSVNPGNLNTEAFF
>TRBV29-1|NA|TRBJ2-5|few
TGCAGCGTTGGGGGTCCTCGGGAGACCCAGTACTTC
CSVGGPRETQYF
>TRBV4-1|TRBD1|TRBJ1-1|few
TGCGCCAGCAGCCAAGAGGGGCTGAGGCGCAGGGGGCGGAACACTGAAGCTTTCTTT
CASSQEGLRRRGRNTEAFF
>TRBV27|NA|TRBJ2-5|few
TGTGCCAGCAGTAGGGAAGGGACCCAGTACTTC
CASSREGTQYF
>TRBV7-9|NA|TRBJ2-1|many
TGTGCCAGCAGCTTAGATGGGGGTGATGAGCAGTTCTTC
CASSLDGGDEQFF
>TRBV6-5|NA|TRBJ2-1|once
TGTGCCAGCAGGCTCGGGGCGAGCTACAATGAGCAGTTCTTC
CASRLGASYNEQFF
>TRBV5-1|TRBD1|TRBJ1-2|NA
TGCGCCAGCGGCCCCGGACAGGCGGGTTATGGCTACACCTTC
CASGPGQAGYGYTF
>TRBV2|NA|TRBJ2-5|NA
TGTGCCAGCAGTGAGGGGATAAGCCGCCGGGAGACCCAGTACTTC
CASSEGISRRETQYF
>TRBV28|NA|TRBJ2-3|NA
TGTGCCAGCAGTTTGCCGAAGTTCCCCACAGATACGCAGTATTTT
CASSLPKFPTDTQYF
>TRBV27|NA|TRBJ1-1|NA
TGTGCCAGCAGTTTGAGGACAGACATAAGGAACACTGAAGCTTTCTTT
CASSLRTDIRNTEAFF
>TRBV5-1|TRBD1|TRBJ2-5|NA
TGCGCCAGCAGCGAGGGGACAGGGGAAGAGACCCAGTACTTC
CASSEGTGEETQYF
>TRBV9|NA|TRBJ1-1|NA
TGTGCCAGCAGCGTAGTGCTGTTCGGCGGGGACACTGAAGCTTTCTTT
CASSVVLFGGDTEAFF
>TRBV7-2|NA|TRBJ1-5|NA
TGTGCCAGCAGCCACGGATTCAATCAGCCCCAGCATTTT
CASSHGFNQPQHF
>TRBV24-1|TRBD2|TRBJ2-7|NA
TGTGCCACCAGTCTAGCGGGCTACGAGCAGTACTTC
CATSLAGYEQYF
>TRBV6-2/TRBV6-3|NA|TRBJ2-1|few
TGTGCCAGCAGTTACTCGGACCAGAAATACAATGAGCAGTTCTTC
CASSYSDQKYNEQFF
>TRBV7-2|TRBD1|TRBJ2-7|NA
TGTGCCAGCAGCTCACAGACAGGGTGGTCCTACGAGCAGTACTTC
CASSSQTGWSYEQYF
>TRBV12-3/TRBV12-4|TRBD1|TRBJ2-1|many
TGTGCCAGCAGCAGGGACAGGGGCGACAATGAGCAGTTCTTC
CASSRDRGDNEQFF
>TRBV5-1|NA|TRBJ2-2|NA
TGCGCCAGCAGCTTGGGCTACACGAACACCGGGGAGCTGTTTTTT
CASSLGYTNTGELFF
>TRBV25-1|NA|TRBJ2-3|few
TGTGCCAGCGGACCAGGGGTAGCTCGGGATACGCAGTATTTT
CASGPGVARDTQYF
>TRBV7-2|TRBD2|TRBJ2-1|few
TGTGCCAGCAGCTCGGCCCCGGGACTAGCGGGAAATGAGCAGTTCTTC
CASSSAPGLAGNEQFF
>TRBV20-1|NA|TRBJ2-7|NA
TGCAGTGCCCAAGAGGCCGAGCAGTACTTC
CSAQEAEQYF
>TRBV12-3/TRBV12-4|TRBD2|TRBJ2-3|NA
TGTGCCAGCAGCTCCACCATAGCGGGAAGCACAGATACGCAGTATTTT
CASSSTIAGSTDTQYF
>TRBV28|NA|TRBJ2-1|NA
TGTGCCAGCAGTCTCCTGCTTGCCAATATTTACAATGAGCAGTTCTTC
CASSLLLANIYNEQFF
>TRBV20-1|NA|TRBJ1-6|NA
TGCAGTGCTAGAGATGACAGCCTGTGGGATTCACCCCTCCACTTT
CSARDDSLWDSPLHF
>TRBV29-1|NA|TRBJ2-3|few
TGCAGCGTTGGAAGCCCTGGGGATACGCAGTATTTT
CSVGSPGDTQYF
>TRBV7-2|NA|TRBJ1-4|few
TGTGCCAGCAGCTTAGGGCCGGGTACCGCAACTAATGAAAAACTGTTTTTT
CASSLGPGTATNEKLFF
>TRBV11-2|NA|TRBJ2-7|NA
TGTGCCAGCAGCCCACCTCTCCTTAGAATGGAGCAGTACTTC
CASSPPLLRMEQYF
>TRBV15|NA|TRBJ1-6|NA
TGTGCCACCAGCAGAGTCAAGGACAGCCAGAATTCACCCCTCCACTTT
CATSRVKDSQNSPLHF
>TRBV15|TRBD1|TRBJ2-2|NA
TGTGCCACCAGCAGAGGAGGCAGGGGGTATATCGGGGAGCTGTTTTTT
CATSRGGRGYIGELFF
>TRBV13|NA|TRBJ1-1|few
TGTGCCAGCAGCTGGGGATCCCAAGGGGCTGAAGCTTTCTTT
CASSWGSQGAEAFF
>TRBV10-3|TRBD1|TRBJ1-6|NA
TGTGCCATCAGTGAGTTCCCTGACAGGGAAGGTTCACCCCTCCACTTT
CAISEFPDREGSPLHF
>TRBV30|NA|TRBJ1-5|NA
TGTGCCTGGGATAGGGGTAGCAATCAGCCCCAGCATTTT
CAWDRGSNQPQHF
>TRBV4-2|NA|TRBJ2-1|NA
TGTGCCAGCAGCCAAGAAATTAGGATGGCGGGGGCCTCCCTTGAGCAGTTCTTC
CASSQEIRMAGASLEQFF